Sequencing of this TCR beta chain was carried out in a study of blood T cell repertoires in COVID-19. Study-wide context: Whether acute or convalescent, the COVID-19 samples came from the United States, Italy and Spain.

The J segment lost 5 bases and the V segment lost 2 bases, leaving 3 bases of the junction unmatched. There are 15 residues in the CDR3. Germline CDR1 KGHSH, CDR2 LQKENI. Original data processing: Reference gene primer amplification yielded estimated nucleated cell counts. Using immunoSEQ multiplex PCR, the repertoire was profiled, and TCRdb retains in-frame clones only, with some absent. V and J calls and clone size are those listed in that table; D and trimming were worked out from the DNA. The sample carries 70,000 to 75,000 clones, 70% to 80% recorded once. J is TRBJ1-5 and V is TRBV18, with TRBD1 matching 10 bases. Sequenced material: peripheral blood. This TCR came from a man between 60 and 75 years old with active or convalescent COVID-19. CDR3 protein: CASSPSTGGDQPQHF. Here the CDR3 DNA reads TGTGCCAGCTCACCATCGACAGGGGGCGATCAGCCCCAGCATTTT.